Described below is a single T cell receptor (beta chain) sequence and its context. Its antigen is undetermined. This entry comes from a study of cytomegalovirus exposure and HLA in healthy donors. The CDR3 is made up of 19 amino acids. After removal of 4 bases from V and 1 base from J, the junction contained 17 bases not matched to a gene. Repertoires were generated with immunoSEQ multiplex PCR, while TCRdb's copy carries only in-frame clones and drops some. The sample carries roughly 140,000 clones, about 89% recorded once. Whole-study findings and limits: There were 150 to 200 TCR beta chains listed as cytomegalovirus-associated.

Sequencing used PBMCs. The receptor's source is a woman aged 18-30 years in good health and CMV-seropositive. This chain connects TRBV6-7 to TRBJ2-7; 9 bases are shared with TRBD1. TRBV6-7 is placed among ORFs of uncertain function. CDR3: CASSFSCRAAGTGSYEQYF. The CDR3 DNA reads TGTGCCAGCAGTTTCTCATGCCGTGCCGCCGGGACAGGGTCCTACGAGCAGTACTTC.